The 17 T cell receptor beta chains listed next were all sequenced from one sample in a study of T cells in Graves' hyperthyroidism and ophthalmopathy. Template material for amplifying TCR beta CDR3 regions consisted of RNA transcripts. HTBI primers were employed in a first-round RT-PCR of the TCR CDR3. Each CDR3 protein gets one entry after TCRdb re-called the multiplex PCR reads with MiXCR. There are 370,000 or so distinct CDR3 sequences in the sample; roughly 12% occur only once, and less than 25% lies in the top ten. Sequenced sample: blood. The receptors derive from a man aged 25-45 years with Graves' hyperthyroidism that later progressed to Graves' ophthalmopathy.

This clonotype was observed at least ten times. The chain has TRBV12-3 or TRBV12-4 and TRBJ2-3; weak D call: TRBD2 (5 bases). Trimming stripped 3 bases from V and 0 bases from J, with 10 bases between. The CDR3 contains 15 residues. CDR3 residues: CASSLGGLSTDTQYF. The DNA for the CDR3 is TGTGCCAGCAGTTTGGGCGGGCTAAGCACAGATACGCAGTATTTT.

This clonotype was observed many times. The DNA of the CDR3 is TGTGCCAGCCGAGAGCATGGGGATACGCAGTATTTT. Translating it yields CASREHGDTQYF. J is TRBJ2-3 and V is TRBV2; D uncertain. This CDR3 spans 12 amino acids. The V gene lost 8 bases and the J gene lost 6 bases, with 12 bases spanning the gap. Per germline, CDR1 SNHLY and CDR2 FYNNEI.

This chain links TRBV6-2 or TRBV6-3 with TRBJ2-7, with unresolved D. V was clipped by 5 bases and J by 0 bases, with 17 bases between them. The CDR3 has 16 residues. Germline V gives CDR1 MNHEY, CDR2 SVGEGT. CDR3 bases: TGTGCCAGCAGTGTTCAACTGATGGGATCCTCCTACGAGCAGTACTTC. Translation: CASSVQLMGSSYEQYF.

This clonotype was observed at least ten times. The chain has TRBV13 and TRBJ2-3; tentative D call: TRBD2 (6 bases). The V end lost 7 bases, the J end lost 0 bases, and 14 bases lay between the germline ends. The CDR3 contains 15 residues. The germline CDR1 and CDR2 sequences are PRHDT and FYEKMQ (reference sequence). The CDR3, as DNA: TGTGCCAGCAACCTTGGGACTTCTAGCACAGATACGCAGTATTTT. Protein product: CASNLGTSSTDTQYF. Variable domain in full (rest from reference TRBV13 and TRBJ2-3): AAGVIQSPRHLIKEKRETATLKCYPIPRHDTVYWYQQGPGQDPQFLISFYEKMQSDKGSIPDRFSAQQFSDYHSELNMSSLELGDSALYFCASNLGTSSTDTQYFGPGTRLTVL.

Many counts were recorded for this clonotype. The V gene is TRBV7-9, the J gene TRBJ1-1, with unresolved D. This CDR3 contains 16 residues. V was shortened by 5 bases and J by 1 base, with 17 bases between the two germline ends. CDR1 is SEHNR and CDR2 is FQNEAQ in the germline V gene (reference sequence). DNA of the CDR3: TGTGCCAGCAGCCCCCCCAGCTCGGGCGGGAACACTGAAGCTTTCTTT. This codes for CASSPPSSGGNTEAFF.

The chain joins TRBV4-1 to TRBJ2-3; no definite D call. The CDR3 covers 13 residues. V lost 0 bases and J lost 5, with 6 bases in between. CDR1 MGHRA and CDR2 YSYEKL come from the germline V gene. The CDR3 DNA follows: TGCGCCAGCAGCCAAGATGATGGAGATACGCAGTATTTT. Protein: CASSQDDGDTQYF.

V usage is TRBV19 and J usage is TRBJ2-7; TRBD1 matches 9 bases. The germline V gene has CDR1 LNHDA and CDR2 SQIVND (reference sequence). The V segment lost 3 bases and the J segment 6 bases; nucleotides outside the gene matches: 9. CDR3 length: 15 amino acids. CDR3 loop: CASSMQPDRGGEQYF. The CDR3 DNA follows: TGTGCCAGTAGTATGCAGCCGGACAGGGGTGGCGAGCAGTACTTC.

This clonotype was detected many times. The gene calls are TRBV13 and TRBJ2-5; 9 bases map to TRBD2. Per the germline V gene, CDR1 is PRHDT and CDR2 is FYEKMQ (reference sequence). The CDR3 consists of 16 residues. Trimming removed 5 bases from V and 2 bases from J; junction bases left unmatched: 9. DNA of the CDR3: TGTGCCAGCAGCCGCACGGGACTAGCCGATCAAGAGACCCAGTACTTC. It translates to CASSRTGLADQETQYF.

This chain connects TRBV19 to TRBJ1-6, with D unclear. Trimming pared 5 bases from V and 6 bases from J, leaving 29 bases between. The CDR3 has 20 amino acids. CDR1 and CDR2 (germline): LNHDA, SQIVND (reference sequence). The CDR3 here is CASSWGPPEPVLLSNSPLHF. CDR3 in DNA: TGTGCCAGTAGTTGGGGTCCACCCGAACCCGTCCTATTATCTAATTCACCCCTCCACTTT.

This clonotype occurred many times. V and J are TRBV5-1 and TRBJ2-2, with D unclear. Trimming stripped 0 bases from V and 3 bases from J, with 6 bases between. The germline V gene has CDR1 SGHRS and CDR2 YFSETQ. This CDR3 region has 14 residues. The CDR3 here is CASSLGTHTGELFF. For the CDR3, the DNA is TGCGCCAGCAGCTTGGGGACCCACACCGGGGAGCTGTTTTTT.

The chain recombines TRBV5-5 with TRBJ2-1; D remains unclear. The CDR3 covers 18 residues. Germline CDR1 is SGHKS and CDR2 is YYEKEE (reference sequence). Trimming took off 2 bases at V and 3 bases at J, with 21 bases between the two ends. In DNA, the CDR3 is TGTGCCAGCAGCTTAGATACTAACCCCGTTGGCGGCTACAATGAGCAGTTCTTC. The encoded protein is CASSLDTNPVGGYNEQFF.

The CDR3 DNA follows: TGTGCCAGCAGTTTATCGAGTTCGGGAACGGATACGCAGTATTTT. This translates into CASSLSSSGTDTQYF. The chain couples TRBV27 to TRBJ2-3; tentative D call: TRBD2 (5 bases). Germline loops: CDR1 MNHEY, CDR2 SMNVEV (reference sequence). Trimming removed 0 bases at V and 6 bases at J, with 13 bases between. The CDR3 has 15 residues.

There are many counts of this clonotype. This rearrangement joins TRBV27 to TRBJ2-5; TRBD2 matches at 12 bases. CDR1 is MNHEY, CDR2 SMNVEV, per germline (reference sequence). J gave up 0 bases and V 6 bases, and 5 bases lay outside the gene matches. The CDR3 totals 16 residues. CDR3 amino acids: CASRHRTSGDQETQYF. CDR3 coding DNA: TGTGCCAGCAGACACAGGACTAGCGGGGACCAAGAGACCCAGTACTTC.

This clonotype was seen ten or more times. This rearrangement joins TRBV7-9 to TRBJ1-5; 8 bases agree with TRBD1. The CDR3 runs 15 residues. The junction had 5 bases not matched to a gene; V was cut back by 1 base and J by 6 bases. Germline V gene data show CDR1 as SEHNR and CDR2 as FQNEAQ (reference sequence). CDR3 protein: CASSLETGAGQPQHF. CDR3 sequence (DNA): TGTGCCAGCAGCTTAGAGACAGGGGCAGGTCAGCCCCAGCATTTT.

In DNA form, the CDR3 reads TGTGCCACCAGTGATCAGCGCGGGACTAGCACAGATACGCAGTATTTT. Protein product: CATSDQRGTSTDTQYF. The chain is built from TRBV24-1 and TRBJ2-3; weak D call: TRBD2 (6 bases). Per germline, CDR1 KGHDR and CDR2 SFDVKD. The length of the CDR3 is 16 residues. V lost 3 bases to trimming and J lost 0 bases, with 12 bases between them.

This clonotype was picked up many times. The V gene is TRBV5-1, the J gene TRBJ2-1; D call uncertain. The CDR3 totals 12 residues. The V end was cut by 0 bases, the J end by 5 bases, with 3 bases between. Per germline, CDR1 SGHRS and CDR2 YFSETQ. The CDR3 loop reads CASSLGDNEQFF. CDR3 in DNA: TGCGCCAGCAGCTTGGGTGACAATGAGCAGTTCTTC.

This clonotype was detected a few times. This chain joins TRBV9 and TRBJ2-2; the D gene is possibly TRBD1 (5 bases). The end of the DNA is better explained by TRBJ1-1, so the J call may be wrong. Germline V gene sequence: CDR1 SGDLS, CDR2 YYNGEE. The CDR3 has 14 amino acids. CDR3 residues: CASSALGPSRGAFF. CDR3 coding DNA: TGTGCCAGCAGCGCCCTGGGACCGAGCCGGGGAGCTTTCTTT.